The 26 T cell receptor beta chains given below trace back to one sample, sequenced in a study of OX40 agonist ivuxolimab in advanced cancers. Produced via immunoSEQ multiplex PCR; TCRdb's table is partial and in-frame only. Among more than 45,000 clones, 65% to 85% were seen once, and the ten largest hold more than 1.2%. The starting material was CD4+ or CD8+ T cells sorted from blood, obtained in a trial of the OX40 agonist ivuxolimab. The receptors originated from an adult with an advanced solid tumor such as melanoma, head and neck, liver or kidney cancer.

The J gene is TRBJ1-2, the V gene TRBV6-6; D is ambiguous. The V and J ends lost 2 bases and 6 bases respectively, with 10 bases between them. The CDR3 length is 13 residues. The germline V gene has CDR1 MNHNY and CDR2 SVGAGI (reference sequence). The CDR3 here is CASSYGTRDGYTF. The CDR3 DNA follows: TGTGCCAGCAGTTACGGCACTCGCGATGGCTACACCTTC.

J is TRBJ1-4 and V is TRBV18; D remains unclear. The CDR3 is 13 residues long. CDR1 and CDR2 (germline): KGHSH, LQKENI. Trimming cost V 1 base and J 7 bases, with 7 bases left between them. DNA for the CDR3: TGTGCCAGCTCACCACAGCGCGGTGAAAAACTGTTTTTT. This codes for CASSPQRGEKLFF.

The V and J genes are TRBV19 and TRBJ2-5; a possible D gene is TRBD1 (6 bases). The CDR3 is 15 residues long. Germline values: CDR1 LNHDA, CDR2 SQIVND (reference sequence). The V gene lost 5 bases and the J gene lost 3 bases, with 16 bases spanning the gap. The CDR3 bases are TGTGCCAGTAGTTCGGAGCGCGCAGGGGAAGAGACCCAGTACTTC. This codes for CASSSERAGEETQYF.

The chain carries TRBV30 and TRBJ1-2; 9 nucleotides match TRBD1. Trimming at V came to 1 base and at J to 6 bases, leaving 9 bases not matched to a gene. The CDR3 runs 15 residues. The germline CDR1 and CDR2 sequences are GTSNPN and SVGIG (reference sequence). The CDR3 coding sequence is TGTGCCTGGAGTGAAAACCCGGGACAGGGCCATGGCTACACCTTC. The encoded protein is CAWSENPGQGHGYTF.

The chain is built from TRBV5-6 and TRBJ2-7, with 13 positions matching TRBD2. Germline V gene sequence: CDR1 SGHDT, CDR2 YYEEEE. The V segment lost 3 bases and the J segment 10 bases; nucleotides outside the gene matches: 13. The CDR3 totals 16 residues. This CDR3 is CASSSSPGTSGKHQYF. The CDR3 DNA is TGTGCCAGCAGCTCCTCGCCCGGGACTAGCGGGAAGCACCAGTACTTC.

The CDR3 loop reads CASSLIEGSYNEQFF. CDR3 bases: TGTGCCAGCAGTTTGATAGAGGGCTCCTACAATGAGCAGTTCTTC. The rearrangement links TRBV27 to TRBJ2-1, with a possible D match to TRBD2 (5 bases). This CDR3 has 15 residues. The germline gives CDR1 MNHEY, CDR2 SMNVEV (reference sequence). V was cut by 3 bases and J by 0 bases, with 9 bases left in between.

The J gene is TRBJ2-1, the V gene TRBV4-1, with D uncertain. CDR3 size: 12 residues. Germline V CDR1 and CDR2: MGHRA, YSYEKL. V dropped 3 bases and J dropped 9 bases, with 9 bases sitting between them. The CDR3 DNA reads TGCGCCAGCAGCCACCAGACGGGTGAGCAGTTCTTC. Translated, it gives CASSHQTGEQFF.

The V and J genes are TRBV14 and TRBJ2-1; 7 nucleotides match TRBD1. There are 16 residues in the CDR3. Germline values: CDR1 SGHDN, CDR2 FVKESK. Germline trimming cut 4 bases from V and 0 bases from J; bases unmatched to any gene: 6. For the CDR3, the DNA is TGTGCCAGCAGCCGGGCCGGGACAGTCTCCTACAATGAGCAGTTCTTC. Translation: CASSRAGTVSYNEQFF.

The gene calls are TRBV25-1 and TRBJ2-4; the D gene is possibly TRBD1 (7 bases). The CDR3 runs 16 residues. CDR1 is MGHDK and CDR2 is SYGVNS in the germline V gene. V was trimmed by 5 bases and J by 0 bases, leaving 14 bases between them. The CDR3 bases are TGTGCCAGCAGTCCCAGGGGGGTTCTAGCCAAAAACATTCAGTACTTC. Its translation: CASSPRGVLAKNIQYF.

The CDR3 nucleotides are TGTGCCAGCAGTTTACAGGGCGCGGAAGTCAACTATGGCTACACCTTC. Encoded protein: CASSLQGAEVNYGYTF. The chain uses TRBV27 and TRBJ1-2; TRBD1 is a possible D gene (5 bases). V lost 2 bases and J lost 2, with 15 bases in between. The CDR3 spans 16 residues. From germline, CDR1 is MNHEY and CDR2 SMNVEV (reference sequence).

The chain couples TRBV13 to TRBJ2-7, with D perhaps TRBD1 or TRBD2 (5 bases each). From germline, CDR1 is PRHDT and CDR2 FYEKMQ (reference sequence). CDR3 length: 13 amino acids. V lost 7 bases and J 0 bases, leaving 10 bases between the germline ends. CDR3 nucleotide sequence: TGTGCCAGCAAAGGGACGGACTCCTACGAGCAGTACTTC. Translated, it gives CASKGTDSYEQYF.

V and J are TRBV7-9 and TRBJ1-2, with D unresolved. The germline V and J ends were trimmed by 0 bases and 6 bases, with 11 bases remaining between them. This CDR3 spans 14 amino acids. Germline CDR1 reads SEHNR; CDR2 reads FQNEAQ (reference sequence). The CDR3 bases are TGTGCCAGCAGCTTAGCGGCAGTCAAGGATGGCTACACCTTC. It encodes CASSLAAVKDGYTF.

The chain joins TRBV7-2 to TRBJ2-3; 9 bases align to TRBD1. The CDR3 covers 17 residues. CDR1 and CDR2 (germline): SGHTA, FQGNSA. V lost 2 bases and J lost 3; bases outside the gene matches: 9. CDR3 residues: CASSLLGTGRATDTQYF. The CDR3 nucleotides read TGTGCCAGCAGCTTACTTGGGACAGGGCGTGCGACAGATACGCAGTATTTT.

The rearrangement uses TRBV21-1 and TRBJ2-1. TRBV21-1 is reported as a pseudogene. The CDR3 has 9 residues. This chain's CDR3 is CASSKENFF. The DNA of the CDR3 is TGTGCCAGCAGCAAAGAGAACTTCTTC.

This rearrangement joins TRBV9 to TRBJ1-4; tentative D call: TRBD1 (5 bases). In germline, CDR1 is SGDLS, CDR2 YYNGEE. The CDR3 sequence is 15 residues long. The germline V and J ends were trimmed by 0 bases and 10 bases, with 16 bases remaining between them. The CDR3 bases are TGTGCCAGCAGCGTAGATGACCTTACGGGGGGAAAACTGTTTTTT. Translation gives CASSVDDLTGGKLFF.

The V and J genes are TRBV7-9 and TRBJ1-2, with D unclear. CDR1 is SEHNR, CDR2 FQNEAQ, per germline (reference sequence). V dropped 2 bases and J dropped 6 bases, with 10 bases sitting between them. The CDR3 is 13 residues long. CDR3 nucleotides: TGTGCCAGCAGCTTAAGGGCGGATGATGGCTACACCTTC. This encodes CASSLRADDGYTF.

This chain uses TRBV5-6 with TRBJ1-3; no definite D call. This CDR3 is built from 15 residues. The germline CDR1 and CDR2 sequences are SGHDT and YYEEEE. The V end was cut by 3 bases, the J end by 0 bases, with 10 bases between. CDR3 loop: CASSWSAVSGNTIYF. The CDR3 DNA follows: TGTGCCAGCAGCTGGTCGGCGGTCTCTGGAAACACCATATATTTT.

The rearrangement joins TRBV11-2 to TRBJ1-1; D gene uncertain. Germline lookup yields CDR1 SGHAT and CDR2 FQNNGV. CDR3 length equals 14 residues. V was trimmed by 1 base and J by 5 bases, leaving 11 bases between them. CDR3 loop: CASSLAKFGTEAFF. CDR3 DNA sequence: TGTGCCAGCAGCTTAGCAAAGTTTGGTACTGAAGCTTTCTTT.

The chain recombines TRBV5-1 with TRBJ2-7; maybe TRBD1 (6 bases). V was cut by 3 bases and J by 4 bases, with 8 bases left in between. The CDR3 consists of 12 residues. The germline CDR1 and CDR2 sequences are SGHRS and YFSETQ. The CDR3 reads CASSYGQYEQYF. The DNA for the CDR3 is TGCGCCAGCAGCTACGGACAGTACGAGCAGTACTTC.

This chain connects TRBV5-1 to TRBJ2-7; a possible D gene is TRBD2 (6 bases). The germline CDR1 and CDR2 sequences are SGHRS and YFSETQ. This CDR3 spans 16 amino acids. V was clipped by 4 bases and J by 4 bases, with 21 bases between them. The CDR3 sequence is CASSAGLGGTGYEQYF. The CDR3 region has the DNA TGCGCCAGCAGCGCAGGGCTGGGGGGAACGGGGTACGAGCAGTACTTC.

This clone was detected once. The chain combines TRBV5-1 with TRBJ2-7; TRBD1 aligns across 8 bases. Trimming took 0 bases from V and 7 from J; bases not matched to a gene: 9. In germline, CDR1 is SGHRS, CDR2 YFSETQ. The CDR3 runs to 15 residues. The CDR3 DNA is TGCGCCAGCAGCTTGGGGATCGGACAGGGTGAAGAGCAGTACTTC. It encodes CASSLGIGQGEEQYF.

CDR3 sequence: CASSPTNSWDTEAFF. As DNA, the CDR3 is TGTGCCAGCTCACCAACCAACAGTTGGGACACTGAAGCTTTCTTT. The chain carries TRBV18 and TRBJ1-1, with D unclear. Trimming left V 2 bases short and J 3 bases short, with 13 bases between. CDR1 is KGHSH and CDR2 is LQKENI in the germline V gene. The CDR3 runs 15 residues.

This clone was seen only once. This chain connects TRBV7-9 to TRBJ1-1; D not certain. V was cut by 3 bases and J by 4 bases, with 15 bases left in between. Germline CDR1 SEHNR, CDR2 FQNEAQ (reference sequence). The CDR3 is 15 residues long. CDR3 coding DNA: TGTGCCAGCAGCTTTCTAAGCGGAGGGAGCACTGAAGCTTTCTTT. This encodes CASSFLSGGSTEAFF.

The chain uses TRBV7-9 and TRBJ2-3; 9 bases match TRBD2. The length of the CDR3 is 16 residues. Germline V CDR1 and CDR2: SEHNR, FQNEAQ (reference sequence). Losses at the gene ends were 2 bases for V and 5 bases for J; bases not matched to a gene: 8. The chain's CDR3 is CASSLLGSGGEDTQYF. CDR3 sequence (DNA): TGTGCCAGCAGCTTACTAGGTAGCGGGGGTGAAGATACGCAGTATTTT.

The CDR3 region is CASSPFRTGNTGELFF. Written as DNA, the CDR3 is TGTGCCAGCAGCCCGTTCCGGACAGGAAACACCGGGGAGCTGTTTTTT. The V call is TRBV14, the J call TRBJ2-2, with TRBD1 matching 7 bases. With 4 bases clipped from V and 2 bases from J, the junction kept 7 bases outside the gene matches. Germline V gene data show CDR1 as SGHDN and CDR2 as FVKESK. This CDR3 has 16 amino acids.

In its sample, this clone was seen once. The CDR3 coding sequence is TGTGCCAGCAGCCCTCTCCGGGGGGGTGGCGAAGCTTTCTTT. It codes for CASSPLRGGGEAFF. This rearrangement joins TRBV7-2 to TRBJ1-1; tentative D call: TRBD1 (5 bases). Germline lookup yields CDR1 SGHTA and CDR2 FQGNSA. CDR3 length: 14 residues. The V and J ends lost 5 bases and 8 bases respectively, with 18 bases between them.